This is a list of T cell receptor beta chains from one sample in a study of resident and recirculating memory T cells in vitiligo. Only in-frame clones appear in the TCRdb table, and some are missing; sequencing was by immunoSEQ multiplex PCR. The profile covers 40,000 to 45,000 clones, with around 90% appearing a single time and more than 3.5% taken by the ten largest. Specimen: blood. The receptors come from a male donor with vitiligo. Both conserved end residues are part of each CDR3. D genes are given only for firm matches. Clone size is not always given. Where it is, it says once, few, many or a class for expanded clones.

v_gene	abundance	len	d_gene	j_gene	CDR3aa	CDR3nt
TRBV6-5	.	14	.	TRBJ2-6	CASSPTAGANVLTF	TGTGCCAGCAGTCCTACGGCTGGGGCCAACGTCCTGACTTTC
TRBV5-1	.	16	TRBD2	TRBJ2-5	CASSDLFGGAGETQYF	TGCGCCAGCAGCGACTTGTTCGGGGGGGCCGGGGAGACCCAGTACTTC
TRBV5-6	.	16	TRBD1	TRBJ1-3	CASTRTGPNSGNTIYF	TGTGCCAGCACCCGGACAGGGCCCAACTCTGGAAACACCATATATTTT
TRBV5-1	.	12	TRBD1	TRBJ2-7	CASSLFEGTVYF	TGCGCCAGCAGCTTGTTCGAGGGGACAGTCTACTTC
TRBV29-1	.	13	TRBD1	TRBJ1-1	CSVGTGTNTEAFF	TGCAGCGTGGGGACAGGGACGAACACTGAAGCTTTCTTT
TRBV19	.	12	TRBD1	TRBJ1-1	CASSIGTVEAFF	TGTGCCAGTAGTATCGGGACAGTTGAAGCTTTCTTT
TRBV27	.	14	.	TRBJ1-5	CAGSLSGLGQPQHF	TGTGCCGGCAGTTTAAGTGGGCTTGGCCAGCCCCAGCATTTT
TRBV4-2	.	14	TRBD1	TRBJ2-7	CASSGRQGAGEQYF	TGTGCCAGCAGCGGCCGACAGGGGGCAGGCGAGCAGTACTTC
TRBV18	.	15	TRBD1	TRBJ2-1	CASSPYGQGDNEQFF	TGTGCCAGCTCACCCTACGGACAGGGAGACAATGAGCAGTTCTTC
TRBV4-3	.	15	.	TRBJ1-4	CASSHLRNSNEKLFF	TGCGCCAGCAGCCATCTAAGAAACAGTAATGAAAAACTGTTTTTT
TRBV4-1	once	15	.	TRBJ2-7	CASQIDSRASYEQYF	TGCGCCAGCCAAATAGACTCCAGGGCCTCCTACGAGCAGTACTTC
TRBV4-3	.	13	TRBD1	TRBJ1-2	CASSPGQNYGYTF	TGCGCCAGCAGCCCGGGACAGAACTATGGCTACACCTTC
TRBV5-4	.	14	.	TRBJ2-1	CASSLSNSKNEQFF	TGTGCCAGCAGCTTGTCGAACAGTAAAAATGAGCAGTTCTTC
TRBV2	.	12	.	TRBJ2-5	CASSPTGETQYF	TGTGCCAGCAGCCCCACCGGGGAGACCCAGTACTTC
TRBV18	.	14	.	TRBJ1-2	CASSPQGRDYGYTF	TGTGCCAGCTCACCACAGGGGAGGGACTATGGCTACACCTTC
TRBV11-2	.	16	TRBD2	TRBJ2-7	CASSLFGTSGYYEQYF	TGTGCCAGCAGCTTATTTGGGACTAGCGGGTATTACGAGCAGTACTTC
TRBV5-1	.	14	.	TRBJ1-6	CASSTAGATSPLHF	TGCGCCAGCAGCACTGCGGGGGCTACATCACCCCTCCACTTT
TRBV30	.	12	TRBD1	TRBJ1-1	CATDRAWTEAFF	TGTGCCACGGACAGGGCGTGGACTGAAGCTTTCTTT
TRBV7-2	few	13	.	TRBJ2-7	CASSPLKPYEQYF	TGTGCCAGCAGCCCCCTAAAGCCCTACGAGCAGTACTTC
TRBV4-1	.	15	.	TRBJ2-5	CASSQDSTGQETQYF	TGCGCCAGCAGCCAAGATAGTACAGGGCAAGAGACCCAGTACTTC